This section outlines one T cell receptor beta chain sequence together with its context. The target antigen is unknown. The PCR ran on 60 Vbeta and 13 Jbeta primers. Generated by immunoSEQ multiplex PCR, the TCRdb table keeps only in-frame clones and is missing some. The sample lists around 140,000 clones, 75% to 85% occurring once. This CDR3 spans 15 amino acids. These data come from a study of cytomegalovirus exposure and HLA in healthy donors. Regarding the study as a whole: Using a false discovery rate of 0.05, a later analysis showed that 15,000 to 20,000 TCR beta sequences were associated with HLA alleles. Previously analyzed data showed that most TCR beta V segments were productive at a frequency of about 87% or about 30%. Serostatus for CMV was the only available immune exposure information.

This receptor was obtained from a man in his fifties in good health and CMV-seronegative. Sequencing was carried out using PBMCs. J is TRBJ2-4 and V is TRBV21-1; the table's TRBD1 call for D was not verified on the DNA. TRBV21-1 is given as a pseudogene. CDR3 DNA sequence: TGTGCCAGCAGCTTCTTGGCAGTAGCCAAAAACATTCAGTACTTC. Amino acids: CASSFLAVAKNIQYF.